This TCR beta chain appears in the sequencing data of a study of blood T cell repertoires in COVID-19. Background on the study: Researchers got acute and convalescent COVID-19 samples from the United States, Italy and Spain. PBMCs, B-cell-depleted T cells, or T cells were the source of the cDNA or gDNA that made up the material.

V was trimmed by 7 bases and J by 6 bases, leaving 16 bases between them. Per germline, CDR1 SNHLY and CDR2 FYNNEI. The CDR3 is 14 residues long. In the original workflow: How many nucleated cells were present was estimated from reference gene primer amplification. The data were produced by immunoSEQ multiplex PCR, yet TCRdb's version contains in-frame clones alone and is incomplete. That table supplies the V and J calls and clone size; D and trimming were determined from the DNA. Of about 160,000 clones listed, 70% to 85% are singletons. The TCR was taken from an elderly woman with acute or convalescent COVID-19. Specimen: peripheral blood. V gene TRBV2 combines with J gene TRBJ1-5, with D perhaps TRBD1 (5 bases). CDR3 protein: CASMGPGRAQPQHF. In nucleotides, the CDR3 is TGTGCCAGCATGGGGCCTGGCAGGGCTCAGCCCCAGCATTTT.